Listed below are T cell receptor beta chains from one sample, sequenced in a study of control samples from healthy donors and cancer patients. Profiled with immunoSEQ multiplex PCR; TCRdb holds only in-frame clones, not every one. The sample lists some 130,000 clones, roughly 92% occurring once. Sequencing was carried out using blood. The receptors were gathered from a man between 18 and 35 years old in good health. Both conserved end residues are part of each CDR3. The order of the fields is V gene, J gene, clone size, CDR3 protein. Clone sizes are given selectively: once, few, many, or a class where the clone is expanded.

v_gene: TRBV15; j_gene: TRBJ2-3; abundance: -; CDR3aa: CATSRETVGGLGTDTQYF
v_gene: TRBV27; j_gene: TRBJ2-7; abundance: -; CDR3aa: CASSLYGAPREQYF
v_gene: TRBV11-2; j_gene: TRBJ1-3; abundance: -; CDR3aa: CASSFVSGNTIYF
v_gene: TRBV6-5; j_gene: TRBJ1-6; abundance: -; CDR3aa: CASNARQGVVSPLHF
v_gene: TRBV6-5; j_gene: TRBJ1-1; abundance: -; CDR3aa: CASSLGGGVGTEAFF
v_gene: TRBV7-9; j_gene: TRBJ2-5; abundance: -; CDR3aa: CASSGASSSGGASGTQYF
v_gene: TRBV28; j_gene: TRBJ2-5; abundance: once; CDR3aa: CASRGIRTGMTETQYF
v_gene: TRBV20-1; j_gene: TRBJ1-4; abundance: -; CDR3aa: CSASKETWGEKLFF
v_gene: TRBV10-3; j_gene: TRBJ1-3; abundance: -; CDR3aa: CAIMGTDSGNTIYF
v_gene: TRBV2; j_gene: TRBJ1-4; abundance: -; CDR3aa: CASSPYQYGKEKLFF
v_gene: TRBV7-7; j_gene: TRBJ1-3; abundance: -; CDR3aa: CASSLGGRNSGNTIYF
v_gene: TRBV5-4; j_gene: TRBJ1-2; abundance: -; CDR3aa: CASSPRDSRGGYTF
v_gene: TRBV5-1; j_gene: TRBJ1-1; abundance: -; CDR3aa: CASSADRGTEAFF
v_gene: TRBV7-9; j_gene: TRBJ1-2; abundance: -; CDR3aa: CASSLVGRGSYGYTF
v_gene: TRBV4-2; j_gene: TRBJ1-3; abundance: -; CDR3aa: CASSQDRGMGNTIYF
v_gene: TRBV10-2; j_gene: TRBJ2-1; abundance: -; CDR3aa: CASSEGPGSGHNEQFF
v_gene: TRBV7-3; j_gene: TRBJ2-2; abundance: -; CDR3aa: CASSTPTGGVNTGELFF
v_gene: TRBV7-9; j_gene: TRBJ1-6; abundance: -; CDR3aa: CASSLGGGGNPLHF
v_gene: TRBV2; j_gene: TRBJ1-1; abundance: -; CDR3aa: CASSEALGRNTEAFF
v_gene: TRBV4-2; j_gene: TRBJ1-2; abundance: -; CDR3aa: CASSQDPDRGQPNYGYTF
v_gene: TRBV7-9; j_gene: TRBJ2-7; abundance: few; CDR3aa: CASSDIRTGGSYEQYF
v_gene: TRBV6-2/TRBV6-3; j_gene: TRBJ2-7; abundance: -; CDR3aa: CASSYPGLAGRTEQYF
v_gene: TRBV18; j_gene: TRBJ1-6; abundance: once; CDR3aa: CASSPRSDPYNSPLHF
v_gene: TRBV30; j_gene: TRBJ1-4; abundance: -; CDR3aa: CAWSSGHEKLFF
v_gene: TRBV20-1; j_gene: TRBJ2-5; abundance: -; CDR3aa: CSASGEKETQYF
v_gene: TRBV27; j_gene: TRBJ2-4; abundance: -; CDR3aa: CASSLNRENIQYF
v_gene: TRBV7-6; j_gene: TRBJ2-1; abundance: -; CDR3aa: CASSYLTSGGYNEQFF
v_gene: TRBV28; j_gene: TRBJ1-6; abundance: few; CDR3aa: CASSTPTGPLHF
v_gene: TRBV6-5; j_gene: TRBJ2-5; abundance: -; CDR3aa: CASSLRGLLQETQYF
v_gene: TRBV7-9; j_gene: TRBJ2-7; abundance: -; CDR3aa: CASSPFGGGSLHEQYF
v_gene: TRBV19; j_gene: TRBJ1-3; abundance: -; CDR3aa: CASSIPRTGVKSGNTIYF